The sequence of this TCR beta chain was determined in a study of cytotoxic CD8 clonotypes in ibrutinib-treated CLL. The overall study: Once patients had received a median about eleven months of treatment, range 6 to 36, response samples were obtained.

V gave up 3 bases and J gave up 5 bases, with 17 bases separating them. The CDR3 totals 15 residues. Germline lookup yields CDR1 MNHEY and CDR2 SMNVEV (reference sequence). Profiling relied on immunoSEQ multiplex PCR, and the TCRdb table lists in-frame clones only, not all of them. Of about 140,000 clones in the sample, around three quarters were seen once. The chain carries TRBV27 and TRBJ2-7, with D tentatively TRBD1 or TRBD2 (5 bases each). The specimen was PBMCs, collected after 12 months of ibrutinib treatment. The source is a human donor with chronic lymphocytic leukemia. The CDR3, as DNA: TGTGCCAGCAGTTTGGGATTTGAGGGGTTGCACGAGCAGTACTTC. Translated: CASSLGFEGLHEQYF.